This T cell receptor beta chain was obtained from a study of cytomegalovirus exposure and HLA in healthy donors. Whole-study results and caveats: The productive fraction for most TCR beta V segments was about 90% or about 30% in an earlier analysis.

A note on this clone: Its target is unknown.

V shed 5 bases, J shed 5 bases, and the junction held 8 bases outside the gene matches. This CDR3 is built from 14 residues. Germline V CDR1 and CDR2: MNHEY, SVGAGI. Primers for the PCR totalled 60 Vbeta and 13 Jbeta. This table comes from immunoSEQ multiplex PCR, and its TCRdb copy is limited to in-frame clones, with some not included. The sample carries roughly 150,000 clones, 80% recorded once. This TCR derives from a man younger than 40 in good health and CMV-seronegative. This chain joins TRBV6-5 and TRBJ1-1, with TRBD1 matching 7 bases. Sequencing was performed on PBMCs. CDR3 loop: CASSPNRDRTEAFF. The CDR3 DNA sequence: TGTGCCAGCAGTCCTAATCGGGACAGAACTGAAGCTTTCTTT.